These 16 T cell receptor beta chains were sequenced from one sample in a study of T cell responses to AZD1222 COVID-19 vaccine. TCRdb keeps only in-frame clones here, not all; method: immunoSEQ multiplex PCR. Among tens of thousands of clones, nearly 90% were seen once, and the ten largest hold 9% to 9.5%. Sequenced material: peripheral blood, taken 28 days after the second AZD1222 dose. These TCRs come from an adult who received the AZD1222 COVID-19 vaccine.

Written as DNA, the CDR3 is TGTGCCAGCAGTTTATGGAGGGGTGCTAACTATGGCTACACCTTC. Protein product: CASSLWRGANYGYTF. The gene calls are TRBV28 and TRBJ1-2; possibly TRBD1 for D (5 bases). CDR1 and CDR2 (germline): MDHEN, SYDVKM. The CDR3 runs to 15 residues. V lost 0 bases to trimming and J lost 0 bases, with 8 bases between them.

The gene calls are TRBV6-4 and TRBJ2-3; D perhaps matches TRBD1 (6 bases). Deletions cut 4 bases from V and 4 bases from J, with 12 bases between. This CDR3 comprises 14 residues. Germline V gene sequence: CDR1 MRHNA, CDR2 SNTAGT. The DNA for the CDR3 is TGTGCCAGCAGTGCGGGGAACAGGGCAGATACGCAGTATTTT. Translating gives CASSAGNRADTQYF.

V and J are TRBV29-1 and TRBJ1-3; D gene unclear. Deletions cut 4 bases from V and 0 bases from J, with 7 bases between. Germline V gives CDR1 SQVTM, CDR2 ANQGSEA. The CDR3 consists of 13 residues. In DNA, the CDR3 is TGCAGCGTTGGAGGAGGCTCTGGAAACACCATATATTTT. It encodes CSVGGGSGNTIYF.

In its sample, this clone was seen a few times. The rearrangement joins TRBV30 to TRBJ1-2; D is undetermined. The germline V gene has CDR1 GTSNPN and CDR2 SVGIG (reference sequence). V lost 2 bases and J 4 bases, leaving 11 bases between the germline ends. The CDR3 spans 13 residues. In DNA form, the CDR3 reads TGTGCCTGGAGTAACGGTAACCCCTATGGCTACACCTTC. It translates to CAWSNGNPYGYTF.

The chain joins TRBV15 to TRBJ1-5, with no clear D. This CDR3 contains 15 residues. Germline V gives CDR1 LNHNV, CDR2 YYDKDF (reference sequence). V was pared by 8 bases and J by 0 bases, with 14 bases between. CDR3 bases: TGTGCCACCGGGCGCTCGGGTAATAGCAATCAGCCCCAGCATTTT. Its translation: CATGRSGNSNQPQHF.

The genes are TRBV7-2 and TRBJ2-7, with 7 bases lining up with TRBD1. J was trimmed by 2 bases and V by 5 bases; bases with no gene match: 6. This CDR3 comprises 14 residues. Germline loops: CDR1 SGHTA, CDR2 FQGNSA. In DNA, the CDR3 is TGTGCCAGCAGCCCCGGACAGGTCCCCTACGAGCAGTACGTC. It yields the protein CASSPGQVPYEQYV.

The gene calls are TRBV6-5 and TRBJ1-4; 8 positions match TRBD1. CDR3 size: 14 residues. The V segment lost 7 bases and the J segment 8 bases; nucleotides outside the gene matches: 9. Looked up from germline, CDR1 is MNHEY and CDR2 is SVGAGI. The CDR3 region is CASNRAGGQEKLFF. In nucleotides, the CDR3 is TGTGCCAGCAACAGGGCAGGGGGCCAGGAAAAACTGTTTTTT.

CDR3 sequence (DNA): TGTGCCAGCAGCTTAGCGGGGGCGGACAGGGAGCCCGGCTACACCTTC. It encodes CASSLAGADREPGYTF. This rearrangement joins TRBV7-9 to TRBJ1-2; 8 bases match TRBD1. This CDR3 contains 16 residues. Germline V gene data show CDR1 as SEHNR and CDR2 as FQNEAQ (reference sequence). V dropped 0 bases and J dropped 8; count of bases not matched to a gene: 11.

The CDR3 loop is CASSQALGELYF. CDR3 nucleotides: TGTGCCAGCAGCCAAGCCCTAGGAGAGTTATACTTC. The chain joins TRBV4-2 to TRBJ2-4; D unclear. V was pared by 1 base and J by 16 bases, with 14 bases between. CDR3 length equals 12 residues. Looked up from germline, CDR1 is LGHNA and CDR2 is YNFKEQ.

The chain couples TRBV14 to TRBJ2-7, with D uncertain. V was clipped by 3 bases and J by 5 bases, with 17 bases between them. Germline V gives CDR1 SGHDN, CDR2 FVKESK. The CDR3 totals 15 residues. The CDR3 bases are TGTGCCAGCAGCCAGGCCCCGCCCCAAAGAGACGAGCAGTACTTC. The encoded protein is CASSQAPPQRDEQYF. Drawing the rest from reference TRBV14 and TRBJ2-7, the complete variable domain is EAGVTQFPSHSVIEKGQTVTLRCDPISGHDNLYWYRRVMGKEIKFLLHFVKESKQDESGMPNNRFLAERTGGTYSTLKVQPAELEDSGVYFCASSQAPPQRDEQYFGPGTRLTVT.

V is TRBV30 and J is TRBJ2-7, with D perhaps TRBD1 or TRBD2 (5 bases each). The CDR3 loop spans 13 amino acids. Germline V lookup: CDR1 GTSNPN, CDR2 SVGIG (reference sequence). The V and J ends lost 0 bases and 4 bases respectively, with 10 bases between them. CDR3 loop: CAWSVAGTYEQYF. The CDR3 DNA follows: TGTGCCTGGAGTGTAGCAGGGACGTACGAGCAGTACTTC.

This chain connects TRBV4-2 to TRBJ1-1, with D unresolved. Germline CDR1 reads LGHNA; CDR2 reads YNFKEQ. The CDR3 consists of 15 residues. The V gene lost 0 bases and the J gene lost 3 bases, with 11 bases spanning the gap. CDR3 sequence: CASSQDLFGDTEAFF. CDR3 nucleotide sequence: TGTGCCAGCAGCCAAGATCTTTTTGGAGACACTGAAGCTTTCTTT.

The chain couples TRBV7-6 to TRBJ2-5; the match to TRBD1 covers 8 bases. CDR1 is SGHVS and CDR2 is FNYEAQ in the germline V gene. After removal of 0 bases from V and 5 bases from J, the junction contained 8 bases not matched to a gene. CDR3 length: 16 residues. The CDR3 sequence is CASSLARRGRGETQYF. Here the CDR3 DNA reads TGTGCCAGCAGCTTAGCGCGCAGGGGGCGCGGGGAGACCCAGTACTTC.

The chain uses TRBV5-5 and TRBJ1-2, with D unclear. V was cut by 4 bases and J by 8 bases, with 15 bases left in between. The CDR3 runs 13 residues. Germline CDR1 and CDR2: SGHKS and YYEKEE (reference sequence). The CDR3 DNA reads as TGTGCCAGCAGCCGTCAGGTTATCGGGGGCTACACCTTC. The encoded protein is CASSRQVIGGYTF. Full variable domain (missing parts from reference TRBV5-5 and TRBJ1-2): DAGVTQSPTHLIKTRGQQVTLRCSPISGHKSVSWYQQVLGQGPQFIFQYYEKEERGRGNFPDRFSARQFPNYSSELNVNALLLGDSALYLCASSRQVIGGYTFGSGTRLTVV.

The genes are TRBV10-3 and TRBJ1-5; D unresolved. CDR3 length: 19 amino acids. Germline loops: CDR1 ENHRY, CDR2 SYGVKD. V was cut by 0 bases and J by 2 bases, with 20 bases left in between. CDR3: CAISESEWTGVGGNQPQHF. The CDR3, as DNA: TGTGCCATCAGTGAGTCGGAGTGGACCGGGGTTGGTGGCAATCAGCCCCAGCATTTT.

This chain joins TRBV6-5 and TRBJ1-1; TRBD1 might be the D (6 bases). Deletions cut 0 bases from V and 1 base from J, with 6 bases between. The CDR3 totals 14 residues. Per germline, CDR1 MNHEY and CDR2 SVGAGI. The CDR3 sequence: CASSYSTGNTEAFF. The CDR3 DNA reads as TGTGCCAGCAGTTACTCGACAGGGAACACTGAAGCTTTCTTT.